These 21 T cell receptor beta chains came from one sample sequenced in a study of spatial heterogeneity in lung cancer. Study-wide findings and caveats: Tumor mutation count correlated with how many alpha and beta TCRs expanded intratumorally.

TCRdb recomputed calls from the 5' RACE reads with MiXCR, one row per CDR3 protein. The sample carries approximately 8,000 distinct CDR3 sequences, approximately 7.8% recorded once. Time point of the sample: sample taken at primary tumor resection. Their target antigens are unknown. Sequenced material: lung tumor tissue, taken at surgery. The source of these receptors is a male donor with early-stage non-small cell lung cancer.

This clonotype was recorded at least ten times. This beta chain was picked up by a library intended for alpha chains and is off target, so its count carries little meaning. This chain connects TRBV6-2 or TRBV6-3 to TRBJ2-7, with D unresolved. With 6 bases removed from V and 5 bases from J, the gap between germline ends came to 8 bases. This CDR3 region has 11 residues. Per germline, CDR1 MNHEY and CDR2 SVGEGT. The CDR3 bases are TGTGCCAGCAGCCGAAGGGACGAGCAGTACTTC. Protein: CASSRRDEQYF.

This clonotype is medium-sized in the sample. This beta chain came through as a stray read in a library set up for alpha chains, and its size says little. The chain carries TRBV5-5 and TRBJ2-7; 13 bases align to TRBD2. V lost 4 bases and J lost 5; bases outside the gene matches: 12. The CDR3 totals 17 residues. Germline V CDR1 and CDR2: SGHKS, YYEKEE (reference sequence). CDR3: CASSRRTSGRSTHEQYF. As DNA, the CDR3 is TGTGCCAGCAGCCGGAGGACTAGCGGGAGAAGTACCCACGAGCAGTACTTC.

This clonotype ranks as medium-sized. Because this beta chain is a stray read in a library intended to capture alpha chains, its abundance should not be given much weight. CDR3 protein: CASSLDPSGRVPTGELFF. For the CDR3, the DNA is TGTGCCAGCAGCTTAGATCCTAGCGGGAGGGTCCCCACCGGGGAGCTGTTTTTT. The rearrangement links TRBV7-2 to TRBJ2-2; 12 bases fit TRBD2. CDR1 and CDR2 (germline): SGHTA, FQGNSA. The V segment lost 1 base and the J segment 4 bases; nucleotides outside the gene matches: 7. The CDR3 covers 18 residues.

This clonotype is medium-sized by share. Little can be read into the size of this beta chain, an off-target read in a library designed for alpha chains. J is TRBJ2-7 and V is TRBV6-4; D gene unclear. From germline, CDR1 is MRHNA and CDR2 SNTAGT. The CDR3 spans 13 residues. Trimming took off 8 bases at V and 5 bases at J, with 16 bases between the two ends. This CDR3 is CASLGGSKDEQYF. For the CDR3, the DNA is TGTGCCAGCCTAGGCGGCTCTAAGGACGAGCAGTACTTC.

This clonotype is labeled medium-sized. In a library made to pick up alpha chains, this beta chain is a stray read with a size that means little. The chain combines TRBV29-1 with TRBJ2-7; maybe TRBD1 (6 bases). Per the germline V gene, CDR1 is SQVTM and CDR2 is ANQGSEA. This CDR3 region has 13 residues. Trimming stripped 1 base from V and 4 bases from J, with 11 bases between. The CDR3: CSVEGQGKYEQYF. The CDR3 DNA reads TGCAGCGTTGAAGGTCAGGGGAAATACGAGCAGTACTTC.

This clonotype was recorded many times. This beta chain was picked up by a library intended for alpha chains and is off target, so its count carries little meaning. The rearrangement links TRBV20-1 to TRBJ1-2; D may be TRBD1 (6 bases). This CDR3 is built from 13 residues. V lost 5 bases to trimming and J lost 4 bases, with 14 bases between them. The germline CDR1 and CDR2 sequences are DFQATT and SNEGSKA (reference sequence). DNA for the CDR3: TGCAGTGCTCGACAGGCACCGATCTATGGCTACACCTTC. Translating it yields CSARQAPIYGYTF.

This clonotype is medium-sized (0.01 to 0.1%) in the sample. Since it is a stray read in a library aimed at alpha chains, this beta chain has a size that is not meaningful. The chain is built from TRBV5-5 and TRBJ2-2; a weak D match, TRBD2 (6 bases). The germline CDR1 and CDR2 sequences are SGHKS and YYEKEE (reference sequence). The V end lost 0 bases, the J end lost 5 bases, and 11 bases lay between the germline ends. The CDR3 sequence is 15 residues long. CDR3 nucleotides: TGTGCCAGCAGCTTGGAGGCGGGAAGGACCGGGGAGCTGTTTTTT. Encoded protein: CASSLEAGRTGELFF.

Sample share makes this clonotype medium-sized (0.01 to 0.1%). As an off-target read in a library built for alpha chains, this beta chain has a frequency of little significance. This chain uses TRBV20-1 with TRBJ2-7; no definite D call. V shed 0 bases and J shed 3 bases, with 3 bases lying between them. The CDR3 totals 11 residues. Germline CDR1 DFQATT, CDR2 SNEGSKA (reference sequence). The CDR3 is CSARDNYEQYF. The CDR3 DNA reads as TGCAGTGCTAGAGATAACTACGAGCAGTACTTC.

This clonotype was seen repeatedly, ten times or more. This beta chain lies outside the target of a library built for alpha chains; its clone size means little. The chain uses TRBV7-9 and TRBJ2-2; TRBD2 aligns across 11 bases. V lost 10 bases to trimming and J lost 1 base; unmatched junction nucleotides: 2. This CDR3 region has 14 residues. Germline V lookup: CDR1 SEHNR, CDR2 FQNEAQ (reference sequence). The CDR3 here is CATGTSGNTGELFF. The CDR3 DNA sequence: TGTGCCACCGGGACTAGCGGGAACACCGGGGAGCTGTTTTTT.

Concerning this clonotype itself: Because the library targeted alpha chains, this beta chain is an off-target read whose size means little. V gene TRBV20-1 combines with J gene TRBJ1-6, with D possibly being TRBD1 (6 bases). The CDR3 length is 13 residues. Trimming shortened V by 3 bases and J by 3 bases, and 6 bases separated the two germline ends. Germline V gene data show CDR1 as DFQATT and CDR2 as SNEGSKA (reference sequence). The CDR3 bases are TGCAGTGCTAGGGGACACTATAATTCACCCCTCCACTTT. This codes for CSARGHYNSPLHF.

This clonotype is termed medium-sized (0.01 to 0.1%). Little can be read into the size of this beta chain, an off-target read in a library designed for alpha chains. The rearrangement joins TRBV20-1 to TRBJ2-2; 9 positions match TRBD2. V dropped 4 bases and J dropped 7; count of bases not matched to a gene: 10. The CDR3 length is 15 residues. Germline CDR1 and CDR2: DFQATT and SNEGSKA (reference sequence). The CDR3 nucleotides read TGCAGTGCTACCTATAGCGGGAGAATGAGCGGGGAGCTGTTTTTT. Translated: CSATYSGRMSGELFF.

As for this clonotype: This beta chain is a stray read from a library made for alpha chains; its abundance is not meaningful. The V gene is TRBV11-3, the J gene TRBJ2-2; D perhaps matches TRBD2 (6 bases). The CDR3 length is 17 residues. Germline V gene lookup returns CDR1 SGHNT and CDR2 YENEEA. The V end was cut by 5 bases, the J end by 1 base, with 17 bases between. In DNA form, the CDR3 reads TGTGCCAGCAGCCCCGGACCCGCGGGGTTGAACACCGGGGAGCTGTTTTTT. This encodes CASSPGPAGLNTGELFF. The variable domain in full, with the rest retrieved from reference TRBV11-3 and TRBJ2-2, is EAGVVQSPRYKIIEKKQPVAFWCNPISGHNTLYWYLQNLGQGPELLIRYENEEAVDDSQLPKDRFSAERLKGVDSTLKIQPAELGDSAVYLCASSPGPAGLNTGELFFGEGSRLTVL.

This clonotype was seen at least ten times. This beta chain is an off-target read within a library intended for alpha chains, so its frequency means little. The V call is TRBV6-2 or TRBV6-3, the J call TRBJ2-7; 13 bases agree with TRBD2. The CDR3 runs to 15 residues. V lost 7 bases, J lost 2 bases, and 5 bases stayed unmatched. Germline lookup yields CDR1 MNHEY and CDR2 SVGEGT. The CDR3 nucleotides are TGTGCCAGCACAGGACTAGCGGGAGCTACCTACGAGCAGTACTTC. Its protein is CASTGLAGATYEQYF.

By share of the sample, this clonotype is medium-sized (0.01 to 0.1%). Because this beta chain is a stray read in a library intended to capture alpha chains, its abundance should not be given much weight. The chain links TRBV5-1 to TRBJ1-5; 11 bases are shared with TRBD1. V trimming: 4 bases; J trimming: 7 bases; junction bases outside the gene matches: 4. The germline V gene has CDR1 SGHRS and CDR2 YFSETQ. The CDR3 contains 14 residues. CDR3 amino acids: CASSEGQGGQPQHF. The CDR3 nucleotides read TGCGCCAGCAGCGAGGGACAGGGGGGACAGCCCCAGCATTTT.

At least ten counts were recorded for this clonotype. Since it is a stray read in a library aimed at alpha chains, this beta chain has a size that is not meaningful. The chain has TRBV29-1 and TRBJ2-1; 9 bases fit TRBD2. This CDR3 region has 13 residues. Germline V gene sequence: CDR1 SQVTM, CDR2 ANQGSEA. Trimming removed 7 bases from V and 7 bases from J; junction bases left unmatched: 8. CDR3 nucleotides: TGCAGCGCAAAGGGGACTAGCAATAATGAGCAGTTCTTC. This codes for CSAKGTSNNEQFF.

This clonotype was counted at least ten times. Being off target in a library aimed at alpha chains, this beta chain has a size of little meaning. The chain recombines TRBV11-2 with TRBJ2-6; unclear D gene. Trimming left V 1 base short and J 2 bases short, with 0 bases between. This CDR3 has 13 residues. Germline V gene lookup returns CDR1 SGHAT and CDR2 FQNNGV. The CDR3: CASSLAGANVLTF. The CDR3 DNA is TGTGCCAGCAGCTTAGCTGGGGCCAACGTCCTGACTTTC.

This clonotype is deemed medium-sized (0.01 to 0.1%). Being off target in a library aimed at alpha chains, this beta chain has a size of little meaning. The J gene is TRBJ2-3, the V gene TRBV13, with 14 positions matching TRBD2. The germline gives CDR1 PRHDT, CDR2 FYEKMQ (reference sequence). V gave up 6 bases and J gave up 5 bases; unmatched junction bases: 16. The CDR3 sequence is 19 residues long. CDR3 sequence reads: CASSLRPGLAGVGVDTQYF. Written as DNA, the CDR3 is TGTGCCAGCAGTCTCCGACCGGGACTAGCGGGAGTGGGAGTAGATACGCAGTATTTT.

This clonotype was picked up many times. In a library made to pick up alpha chains, this beta chain is a stray read with a size that means little. V is TRBV2 and J is TRBJ2-2; D is uncertain. This CDR3 spans 13 amino acids. The V gene lost 5 bases and the J gene lost 6 bases, with 10 bases spanning the gap. The germline CDR1 and CDR2 sequences are SNHLY and FYNNEI. The CDR3 nucleotides are TGTGCCAGCAGTCCCTTCTCCTCCGGGGAGCTGTTTTTT. Translating it yields CASSPFSSGELFF.

Of note for this clonotype: Since it is a stray read in a library aimed at alpha chains, this beta chain has a size that is not meaningful. V gene TRBV6-2 or TRBV6-3 combines with J gene TRBJ2-3; perhaps D is TRBD1 or TRBD2 (5 bases each). This CDR3 region has 15 residues. Germline lookup yields CDR1 MNHEY and CDR2 SVGEGT. V dropped 2 bases and J dropped 3 bases, with 12 bases sitting between them. CDR3 in DNA: TGTGCCAGCAGTTACCCCGGGTGGGGGACAGATACGCAGTATTTT. Its protein is CASSYPGWGTDTQYF.

This clonotype has a count of ten or more. The library was designed around alpha chains, so this beta chain is a stray read whose abundance carries little weight. The chain combines TRBV12-3 or TRBV12-4 with TRBJ2-2; the match to TRBD1 covers 7 bases. After removal of 5 bases from V and 1 base from J, the junction contained 10 bases not matched to a gene. This CDR3 region has 17 residues. The CDR3 sequence: CASSPGQLTLNTGELFF. The CDR3 bases are TGTGCCAGCAGTCCGGGACAGCTTACACTGAACACCGGGGAGCTGTTTTTT.

This clonotype occurred many times. This beta chain lies outside the target of a library built for alpha chains; its clone size means little. This chain links TRBV6-2 or TRBV6-3 with TRBJ2-1, with 9 positions matching TRBD2. V lost 2 bases and J lost 10; bases outside the gene matches: 12. The CDR3 consists of 16 residues. The V gene's germline CDR1 is MNHEY and CDR2 SVGEGT. CDR3 nucleotides: TGTGCCAGCAGTTACGAAGGCCTAGCGGGACCAGGAGAGCAGTTCTTC. Translated: CASSYEGLAGPGEQFF.